This T cell receptor (beta chain) was found in a study of blood T cell repertoires in COVID-19 (dated by TCRdb to the early 2020s). For the study in its entirety: The collaborator samples originated in the United States, Italy and Spain and spanned the acute and convalescent phases of COVID-19. The material from the prospective study consisted of cDNA or gDNA derived from T cells, B-cell-depleted T cells, or PBMCs. The dataset comprised deeply sampled blood TCRbeta repertoires from subjects exposed to, actively infected with, or recovered from COVID-19. The repertoires were made available in a free public database intended to serve as a resource for research on the immune response to SARS-CoV-2. Samples were obtained from the ongoing ImmuneRACE study (first 160 participants) and from 1,000 to 1,500 subjects provided by 6 global collaborators. The sample metadata nearly always contained a de-identified subject ID, COVID-19 status, age in years and sex. Where available, HLA class I and class II types were obtained from metadata supplied by the sample provider rather than from assay-based typing.

Taken from cysteine to phenylalanine, the CDR3 has 14 residues. Here the CDR3 DNA is all that survives: 42 bases in frame from base 1. Deletion took 6 bases off V and 4 bases off J, with a span of 12 bases between the germline ends. CDR1 and CDR2 are drawn from the germline V gene: MDHEN, SYDVKM. The collaborating institutions used their own protocols to collect whole blood in K2EDTA tubes. For TCRbeta analysis, collaborator samples were shipped as frozen whole blood, as isolated PBMCs, or as DNA extracted from either sample type. TCRbeta CDR3 regions were amplified from genomic DNA using the immunoSEQ Assay, a bias-controlled multiplex PCR. The original pipeline was this. Within the assay, amplification of reference gene primers was used to estimate how many nucleated cells each sample contained. To quantify the absolute abundance of each unique TCRbeta CDR3 rearrangement, sequence reads were collapsed and filtered. For each sample, productive Simpson clonality was calculated as the square root of Simpson's diversity index across productive rearrangements. Entries here come from immuneACCESS through TCRdb and include only in-frame sequences with V and J called. Some clones fail to appear in such tables; in the studies checked, an unresolved V gene covers under half of the shortfall, and the cause of the remainder is unknown. D and trimming come from the DNA, and the V and J calls and clone size come from that table. This sample comprises around 100,000 clones, roughly 85% of them detected only once. The biggest ten clones account for roughly 1.4% of the sample.

This clone was counted a single time. The clone's antigen remains unknown. No much larger clone exists at a distance of one base, and base qualities are not known. Paper-wide results and their limitations: How much clinical and demographic metadata was included differed by source and by participant, and the metadata was provided uncurated.

The chain employs TRBV28 and TRBJ2-2; TRBD1 is a weak D gene call, 6 bases matching. Sequencing input: peripheral blood. This TCR derives from a middle-aged man with acute or convalescent COVID-19. The DNA sequence is as follows: TGTGCCAGCAGGTCCGGGACAACCACCGGGGAGCTGTTTTTT. Translation gives CASRSGTTTGELFF.